This TCR beta chain was sequenced during a study of blood T cells in healthy people across ages (dated by TCRdb to between 2015 and 2017). The study in broad terms: In model experiments, template switching captured roughly one uniquely barcoded TCR beta cDNA molecule for every two T cells. Using deep sequencing normalized with unique cDNA molecular identifiers, the study measured how TCR beta repertoire diversity changes with age. Four age groups were formed from the donors: young (average approximately 17 years), middle-aged (around 39), aged (roughly 58) and long-lived (around 82). Donors of different ages were randomly distributed across sequencing lanes to avoid experimental bias. Using the same blood draw, the study looked at two additional independent replicas of 1 million unique cDNA reads for two donors, one aged 18 to 30 and the other aged 80 or older.

Donors were 39 systemically healthy Caucasian individuals from Russia aged roughly 6 to 90 years. Each donor gave 8 to 10 milliliters of peripheral blood, collected into EDTA-treated Vacutainer tubes. Ficoll-Paque density-gradient centrifugation was used to isolate PBMCs, with at least 7 million obtained per sample. Trizol reagent was used to extract total RNA from the PBMCs, yielding at least 6 micrograms per sample. Naive CD45RAhigh/CD27high T cell percentages were measured by flow cytometry on a PBMC aliquot from every donor. Results and caveats for the whole study, not just this receptor: Donor CMV infection status was unknown, potentially confounding age-related changes in expanded clonotypes. As age increased, observed TCR beta diversity per million T cells dropped in a roughly linear way, and a significant reduction was already evident by age 40. Compared with the aged group, the long-lived group had more naive CD4+ T cells, fewer expanded clones and increased TCR diversity, suggesting age selection. Because profiling used bulk unsorted PBMCs, naive and antigen-experienced compartments could not be compared conclusively. Estimates of total diversity based on one million sequenced T cells were considered lower bounds and underestimates. A strong correlation was found between observed TCR beta diversity and the percentage of naive T cells measured by flow cytometry.

About this clonotype: Its binding antigen is unknown. The sample holds no much larger clone one base away, and base qualities are not on file.

The library relied on 5' RACE. The instrument given in TCRdb is Illumina HiSeq 2500. A second about 7 to 12 cycle PCR used a sample-barcoded 5' primer and a J-beta primer mix. Each TCR beta cDNA molecule received a unique molecular identifier from a template-switch 5' adaptor carrying 12 random nucleotides. At least 2.5 million CDR3-containing paired-end reads were obtained from each sample. All of the RNA was converted into first-strand cDNA using the Mint cDNA synthesis kit, with a TRBC-specific oligonucleotide serving as the primer. All cDNA was treated with uracil-DNA glycosylase and then went through a first 18-cycle PCR with the universal primers M1SS and BC2_uni_R. For the original study's pipeline: Normalization of each sample was performed by random selection of 1 million high-quality reads, each carrying a distinct molecular identifier. Instead of being binned into consensus sequences, reads that shared molecular identifiers were thrown out. CDR3 identification, clonotype clustering and error correction used MiTCR with a Q25 quality threshold and the strictest error-elimination algorithm. A nonparametric unseen species model with Euler transformation was used to estimate a lower bound on total TCR beta diversity. TCRdb took the public reads, trimmed them with fastp at Q25, ran MiXCR for clone calling and kept in-frame beta chains. Merged by CDR3 protein, the rows form single entries marked with the most common genes and DNA. V and J calls and clone size were set by TCRdb, not the authors. This sample gives roughly 1.5 million distinct CDR3 sequences in total; around 40% of them show up just once. The ten largest clones take up around 4% of the sample.

CDR1 and CDR2 were assigned from the germline V gene as LGHNA and YSLEER. Here V drops 7 bases and J drops 4 bases, and the junction holds 9 bases not matched to any gene. Inclusive of the bounding cysteine and phenylalanine, the CDR3 is 14 residues long. Only the CDR3 region is kept as DNA, spanning 42 bases read in frame from base 1. This chain joins TRBV4-3 to TRBJ1-1; 7 middle bases align to TRBD1. Material for sequencing was blood. The clonotype was recovered from a woman under 30 in good health. The CDR3: CASTTTGASTEAFF. The DNA is TGCGCCAGCACGACCACAGGGGCGAGCACTGAAGCTTTCTTT.